This TCR beta chain originates from a study of identical twins (dated by TCRdb to 2015 to 2016). With regard to the full study: To test whether fetal clonotypes persist, this study deep-sequenced TCR alpha and beta repertoires from monozygotic twins, from unrelated adults of various ages, and from cord blood. Replicate twin experiments were performed at different times using different library preparation protocols to rule out contamination. Overall results and qualifications from the work: Compared with coincidental sharing between unrelated individuals, an excess of low generation-probability sequences was observed among out-of-frame TCR alpha sequences shared between twins. A weaker excess of twin sharing was found in beta out-of-frame sequences because the signal-to-noise ratio was lowered by fewer shared sequences. Recombination models systematically underestimated out-of-frame TCR alpha sharing in monozygotic twins but agreed with sharing between unrelated individuals. Abundant cord blood beta clonotypes had fewer insertions, young adult naive repertoires showed a similar but weaker trend, and memory repertoires showed no such trend. Conclusions relied on cross-sectional statistical analysis, since the same donors could not be followed over many years. Zero-insertion analyses could be partly confounded by invariant T cells such as MAIT and iNKT, although diverse VJ usage argued against such confounding for most clonotypes.

From the germline V gene, CDR1 is LGHNA and CDR2 is YSLEER. V trim: 1 base; J trim: 4 bases; unmatched bases: 4. Its CDR3 holds 15 amino acids, cysteine through phenylalanine. The only DNA kept is the CDR3, 45 bases in frame from the first base. This clonotype was detected only a few times. The target of this receptor is not known. Nothing much larger sits one base from this clone, and base qualities are not available. Library construction relied on 5' RACE. These reads were obtained on an Illumina HiSeq 2000. A universal primer binding site was added through template switching, and the final cDNA carried a unique molecular identifier so that TCR cDNA molecules could be counted accurately. Specific primers in the conserved constant-segment region were used to synthesize first-strand cDNA for TCR alpha and beta chains. To control for contamination, each cDNA library was double barcoded with a SMART-Mk sample barcode plus Illumina barcodes. TruSeq adapter sequences, together with Illumina sample barcodes, were added in two successive PCR steps. The TCR alpha and beta cDNA libraries were sequenced on the Illumina HiSeq platform using custom primers. The authors processed their data as follows. Unique molecular identifiers were extracted from raw reads with MiGEC, and CDR3 positions were determined with MiXCR. For each individual, recombination models were inferred using an EM algorithm with the repgenHMM and IGoR tools. The analysis of shared clonotypes was done with the tcR package in R, with sharing normalized by the product of cloneset sizes. Out-of-frame nonproductive sequences were analyzed to study raw recombination free of thymic and clonal selection effects. Clones were called with MiXCR by TCRdb after fastp trimmed the public reads at Q25, and only in-frame beta chains were retained. Here each entry gathers all rows of one CDR3 protein and keeps the most common genes and DNA. What appears here as the V and J calls and clone size reflects TCRdb's work, not the paper's. For this sample there are roughly 250,000 distinct CDR3 sequences; over 13% appear just once. Of the sample, approximately 8.2% falls within the top ten clones.

Every donor was a healthy Caucasian. Miltenyi CD45RO+ enrichment and human naive T-cell isolation kits were used to isolate memory (CD45RO+) and naive T cells from PBMC. The material sequenced was memory (CD45RO+) T cells sorted from blood. This specimen's cell subset or site label, interpreted: CD45RO+ enriched T cells. This TCR was sampled from a woman aged 18-30 years in good health. The chain links TRBV4-3 with TRBJ2-5; the central 9 bases match TRBD1. The CDR3 protein: CASSQGGTGRETQYF. The sequenced DNA: TGCGCCAGCAGCCAAGGGGGGACAGGGCGAGAGACCCAGTACTTC.